The 13 T cell receptor beta chains listed next were all sequenced from one sample in a study of glioma-infiltrating T cells after dendritic cell vaccination. Stated time point: after dendritic cell vaccination, including at tumor progression/relapse. Profiled with immunoSEQ multiplex PCR; TCRdb holds only in-frame clones, not every one. This table holds some 90,000 clones, about 81% found once. Material: blood, obtained after dendritic cell vaccination. These receptors came from a human donor with glioblastoma.

This rearrangement joins TRBV5-1 to TRBJ2-1; 9 nucleotides align to TRBD2. There are 15 residues in the CDR3. The germline gives CDR1 SGHRS, CDR2 YFSETQ. Germline trimming cut 0 bases from V and 2 bases from J; bases unmatched to any gene: 0. CDR3 nucleotides: TGCGCCAGCAGCTTGGGACTAGCGGCCTACAATGAGCAGTTCTTC. Amino acids: CASSLGLAAYNEQFF.

The chain has TRBV7-2 and TRBJ2-5, with D hard to call. Germline assignment: CDR1 SGHTA and CDR2 FQGNSA. The CDR3 totals 13 residues. Trimming took off 5 bases at V and 1 base at J, with 8 bases between the two ends. CDR3 region: CASSPRGQETQYF. The DNA of the CDR3 is TGTGCCAGCAGCCCCCGAGGCCAAGAGACCCAGTACTTC.

The rearrangement joins TRBV5-1 to TRBJ1-1, with 7 bases fitting TRBD1. V shed 3 bases and J 7 bases; nucleotides not matched to a gene: 3. Looked up from germline, CDR1 is SGHRS and CDR2 is YFSETQ. This CDR3 spans 12 amino acids. The CDR3 sequence: CASSSGTVEAFF. Here the CDR3 DNA reads TGCGCCAGCAGCTCCGGGACAGTTGAAGCTTTCTTT.

This rearrangement joins TRBV5-4 to TRBJ1-4; maybe TRBD1 (6 bases). The V end was cut by 2 bases, the J end by 5 bases, with 10 bases between. The length of the CDR3 is 14 residues. CDR1 and CDR2 (germline): SGHNT, YYREEE (reference sequence). CDR3 DNA sequence: TGTGCCAGCAGCTTAAGTCAGGGGAATGAAAAACTGTTTTTT. Amino acids: CASSLSQGNEKLFF.

CDR3 amino acids: CASSEPGQSYEQYV. The CDR3 nucleotides read TGTGCCAGCAGTGAGCCGGGACAGTCCTACGAGCAGTACGTC. The chain links TRBV6-1 to TRBJ2-7; 7 bases are a match to TRBD1. This CDR3 is built from 14 residues. The ends lost 3 bases at V and 1 base at J; junction bases unmatched: 3. Germline V gene data show CDR1 as MNHNS and CDR2 as SASEGT.

This clone occurred once. J is TRBJ2-7 and V is TRBV7-9; D is possibly TRBD1 (6 bases). Between the trimmed V and J ends, which lost 5 bases and 2 bases, there was a span of 16 bases. This CDR3 has 15 residues. Germline CDR1 reads SEHNR; CDR2 reads FQNEAQ (reference sequence). In DNA form, the CDR3 reads TGTGCCAGCAGCCTTTATGCGGACAGAACCTACGAGCAGTACTTC. Translation: CASSLYADRTYEQYF. The whole variable domain, filled in from reference TRBV7-9 and TRBJ2-7, reads DTGVSQNPRHKITKRGQNVTFRCDPISEHNRLYWYRQTLGQGPEFLTYFQNEAQLEKSRLLSDRFSAERPKGSFSTLEIQRTEQGDSAMYLCASSLYADRTYEQYFGPGTRLTVT.

The chain links TRBV6-5 to TRBJ1-5; D is possibly TRBD1 (5 bases). This CDR3 has 13 residues. Germline V CDR1 and CDR2: MNHEY, SVGAGI. V lost 6 bases and J lost 1, with 7 bases in between. Written as DNA, the CDR3 is TGTGCCAGCAGGCGGGACAGCAATCAGCCCCAGCATTTT. Amino acids: CASRRDSNQPQHF.

This clone was found once. The rearrangement links TRBV7-9 to TRBJ2-5, with D maybe TRBD1 (5 bases). Germline V gene lookup returns CDR1 SEHNR and CDR2 FQNEAQ (reference sequence). The CDR3 sequence is 13 residues long. V lost 6 bases to trimming and J lost 1 base, with 9 bases between them. The CDR3 spells CASSRQPQETQYF. Here the CDR3 DNA reads TGTGCCAGCAGTAGACAGCCCCAAGAGACCCAGTACTTC.

The rearrangement uses TRBV18 and TRBJ1-2; 12 nucleotides align to TRBD1. The V and J ends lost 3 bases and 7 bases, in that order; junction bases with no gene match: 9. The CDR3 loop spans 16 amino acids. The germline V gene has CDR1 KGHSH and CDR2 LQKENI. This chain's CDR3 is CASSPSGQGAVGGYTF. The CDR3, as DNA: TGTGCCAGCTCACCGTCGGGACAGGGGGCTGTTGGTGGCTACACCTTC.

Of note for this clone: Mismatch with germline at one junction end may stem from a read error. The rearrangement uses TRBV5-6 and TRBJ1-1; no definite D call. The CDR3 is 17 amino acids. Germline V CDR1 and CDR2: SGHDT, YYEEEE. CDR3: CASRLDGRQHMNTEAFF. The CDR3 bases are TGTGCCAGCAGGTTGGATGGGCGCCAGCACATGAACACTGAAGCTTTCTTT. The full variable domain, with the rest looked up from reference TRBV5-6 and TRBJ1-1, is DAGVTQSPTHLIKTRGQQVTLRCSPKSGHDTVSWYQQALGQGPQFIFQYYEEEERQRGNFPDRFSGHQFPNYSSELNVNALLLGDSALYLCASRLDGRQHMNTEAFFGQGTRLTVV.

The chain joins TRBV19 to TRBJ2-1; TRBD2 matches 14 bases. Germline V gene data show CDR1 as LNHDA and CDR2 as SQIVND (reference sequence). The CDR3 sequence is 19 residues long. V was pared by 7 bases and J by 3 bases, with 14 bases of the junction left unmatched. CDR3 DNA sequence: TGTGCCAGTATCAAGGCCGGGACTAGCGGGGGAGGAAGCTACAATGAGCAGTTCTTC. Residues: CASIKAGTSGGGSYNEQFF.

The chain is built from TRBV6-1 and TRBJ2-5; 7 bases agree with TRBD1. The end of the DNA is better explained by TRBJ2-7, so the J call may be wrong. Germline V gene sequence: CDR1 MNHNS, CDR2 SASEGT. The CDR3 runs to 14 residues. The CDR3 DNA follows: TGTGCCAGCTCCTTTCGTAGGGGGCAGGACGAGCAGTACTTC. Encoded protein: CASSFRRGQDEQYF.

This clone occurred many times. This chain uses TRBV9 with TRBJ2-7; 7 bases agree with TRBD1. The trim removed 1 base at V and 5 bases at J, leaving 9 bases unmatched. CDR1 SGDLS and CDR2 YYNGEE come from the germline V gene. The CDR3 loop spans 15 amino acids. CDR3 region: CASSVNRQGAHEQYF. The CDR3 coding sequence is TGTGCCAGCAGCGTAAATCGACAGGGAGCACACGAGCAGTACTTC.